What follows describes a single T cell receptor (beta chain). How the authors handled the data: How many nucleated cells were present was estimated from reference gene primer amplification. The data were produced by immunoSEQ multiplex PCR, yet TCRdb's version contains in-frame clones alone and is incomplete. V, J and clone size were drawn from that table, and D and trimming were deduced from the DNA. The repertoire includes approximately 170,000 clones, approximately 82% of them detected once, and roughly a fifth sits in the top ten. This sample stems from a study of blood T cell repertoires in COVID-19. Germline V lookup: CDR1 SGHNT, CDR2 YYREEE (reference sequence). Trimming removed 4 bases at V and 3 bases at J, with 8 bases between. This CDR3 contains 12 residues.

Sequencing was performed on peripheral blood. The V gene is TRBV5-4, the J gene TRBJ2-7; possibly TRBD2 for D (6 bases). The receptor was isolated from a woman in her 70s who had recovered from COVID-19. The CDR3 region has the DNA TGTGCCAGCAGCAAGGGACTCTACGAGCAGTACTTC. Translated: CASSKGLYEQYF. The variable domain in full, completed from reference TRBV5-4 and TRBJ2-7, reads ETGVTQSPTHLIKTRGQQVTLRCSSQSGHNTVSWYQQALGQGPQFIFQYYREEENGRGNFPPRFSGLQFPNYSSELNVNALELDDSALYLCASSKGLYEQYFGPGTRLTVT.